The 16 T cell receptor beta chains reported below all come from one sample, sequenced in a study of cytomegalovirus exposure and HLA in healthy donors. PCR employed 60 Vbeta and 13 Jbeta primers. Data came from immunoSEQ multiplex PCR; TCRdb stores just in-frame clones and leaves some out. The data contain under 200,000 clones, just over 75% of them seen just once; the ten biggest clones take up 1.5% to 2%. What was sequenced was PBMCs. The receptors shown here come from a man aged 25 to 45 in good health and CMV-seronegative.

The chain combines TRBV28 with TRBJ1-2; D remains unclear. Trimming removed 7 bases from V and 5 bases from J, with 23 bases in between. The CDR3 extends over 16 amino acids. Germline CDR1 MDHEN, CDR2 SYDVKM. CDR3 region: CASNLGQARGSYGYTF. In DNA, the CDR3 is TGTGCCAGCAACCTAGGGCAGGCCCGGGGATCTTATGGCTACACCTTC.

This clone was observed a handful of times. The rearrangement uses TRBV9 and TRBJ2-7; D might be TRBD1 (6 bases). CDR3 length: 14 amino acids. CDR1 and CDR2 (germline): SGDLS, YYNGEE. V was shortened by 4 bases and J by 6 bases, with 17 bases between the two germline ends. The CDR3 DNA reads as TGTGCCAGCAGCAAACGGCCAGGGGCGGGCGAGCAGTACTTC. It codes for CASSKRPGAGEQYF. The full variable domain, completed using reference TRBV9 and TRBJ2-7, is DSGVTQTPKHLITATGQRVTLRCSPRSGDLSVYWYQQSLDQGLQFLIQYYNGEERAKGNILERFSAQQFPDLHSELNLSSLELGDSALYFCASSKRPGAGEQYFGPGTRLTVT.

This clone came up a few times. The rearrangement joins TRBV5-1 to TRBJ2-3; D unresolved. V dropped 1 base and J dropped 6 bases, with 9 bases sitting between them. Germline CDR1 is SGHRS and CDR2 is YFSETQ. CDR3 length: 13 residues. CDR3: CASSLNSWDTQYF. CDR3 DNA: TGCGCCAGCAGCTTGAATAGTTGGGATACGCAGTATTTT.

In this sample, this clone turned up a few times. The chain is built from TRBV27 and TRBJ1-2, with D possibly matching TRBD1 (6 bases). Trimming removed 2 bases from V and 2 bases from J, with 12 bases in between. Germline V CDR1 and CDR2: MNHEY, SMNVEV (reference sequence). CDR3 length: 15 amino acids. CDR3 in DNA: TGTGCCAGCAGTTTAAAGATCAGGGGCAACTATGGCTACACCTTC. This sequence encodes CASSLKIRGNYGYTF.

The chain combines TRBV9 with TRBJ2-7, with D possibly TRBD2 on 7 matching bases. Trimming pared 2 bases from V and 5 bases from J, leaving 17 bases between. The CDR3 covers 15 residues. Germline loops: CDR1 SGDLS, CDR2 YYNGEE. As DNA, the CDR3 is TGTGCCAGCAGCGTGGGGGGGCGTCGGTTCCACGAGCAGTACTTC. Residues: CASSVGGRRFHEQYF.

This chain uses TRBV28 with TRBJ2-6; D call uncertain. Looked up from germline, CDR1 is MDHEN and CDR2 is SYDVKM. V dropped 2 bases and J dropped 0 bases, with 8 bases sitting between them. This CDR3 contains 16 residues. The DNA of the CDR3 is TGTGCCAGCAGTTTAATTGTGAGCTCTGGGGCCAACGTCCTGACTTTC. It translates to CASSLIVSSGANVLTF.

V is TRBV7-3 and J is TRBJ2-1; tentatively, D is TRBD2 (5 bases). V lost 5 bases and J 0 bases, leaving 11 bases between the germline ends. CDR1 SGHTA and CDR2 FQGTGA come from the germline V gene. CDR3 length: 15 residues. This chain's CDR3 is CASSPIASSYNEQFF. The DNA for the CDR3 is TGTGCCAGCAGCCCCATAGCGAGCTCCTACAATGAGCAGTTCTTC.

V is TRBV28 and J is TRBJ2-1; 8 nucleotides agree with TRBD2. The CDR3 totals 15 residues. The germline V gene has CDR1 MDHEN and CDR2 SYDVKM. Trimming took 8 bases from V and 6 from J; bases not matched to a gene: 12. The CDR3 spells CASLPGGPGRNEQFF. CDR3 in DNA: TGTGCCAGCCTCCCGGGAGGGCCCGGGCGCAATGAGCAGTTCTTC. The full variable domain, with the rest looked up from reference TRBV28 and TRBJ2-1, is DVKVTQSSRYLVKRTGEKVFLECVQDMDHENMFWYRQDPGLGLRLIYFSYDVKMKEKGDIPEGYSVSREKKERFSLILESASTNQTSMYLCASLPGGPGRNEQFFGPGTRLTVL.

This sequence joins TRBV7-2 and TRBJ2-3; D is perhaps TRBD1 (6 bases). V was clipped by 3 bases and J by 2 bases, with 12 bases between them. Per the germline V gene, CDR1 is SGHTA and CDR2 is FQGNSA. There are 15 residues in the CDR3. The CDR3 sequence is CASSFGQTYTDTQYF. CDR3 bases: TGTGCCAGCAGCTTCGGACAGACCTACACAGATACGCAGTATTTT.

This chain connects TRBV6-1 to TRBJ2-4; a possible D gene is TRBD1 (5 bases). There are 16 residues in the CDR3. V was pared by 2 bases and J by 0 bases, with 11 bases between. CDR1 is MNHNS and CDR2 is SASEGT in the germline V gene. This CDR3 is CASSEQGIGAKNIQYF. The CDR3 DNA sequence: TGTGCCAGCAGTGAACAGGGAATCGGAGCCAAAAACATTCAGTACTTC.

This rearrangement joins TRBV30 to TRBJ1-5; a possible D gene is TRBD1 (5 bases). The V gene lost 0 bases and the J gene lost 2 bases, with 20 bases spanning the gap. The CDR3 has 18 amino acids. Per germline, CDR1 GTSNPN and CDR2 SVGIG (reference sequence). CDR3: CAWSVSGRCLNGNQPQHF. DNA for the CDR3: TGTGCCTGGAGTGTATCAGGGAGGTGTTTGAACGGCAATCAGCCCCAGCATTTT.

The chain carries TRBV7-6 and TRBJ1-1; D ambiguous. This CDR3 contains 14 residues. The V end lost 2 bases, the J end lost 4 bases, and 11 bases lay between the germline ends. Germline CDR1 is SGHVS and CDR2 is FNYEAQ. The CDR3 region is CASSLPGMTTEAFF. The CDR3 DNA reads TGTGCCAGCAGCTTACCGGGAATGACCACTGAAGCTTTCTTT. The whole variable domain, remainder taken from reference TRBV7-6 and TRBJ1-1, is GAGVSQSPRYKVTKRGQDVALRCDPISGHVSLYWYRQALGQGPEFLTYFNYEAQQDKSGLPNDRFSAERPEGSISTLTIQRTEQRDSAMYRCASSLPGMTTEAFFGQGTRLTVV.

The chain couples TRBV29-1 to TRBJ1-2; tentatively, D is TRBD1 (6 bases). CDR1 SQVTM and CDR2 ANQGSEA come from the germline V gene. Trimming took 3 bases from V and 4 from J, leaving 12 bases between them. The CDR3 is 13 residues long. DNA for the CDR3: TGCAGCGTTGATACAGGGAGATTCTATGGCTACACCTTC. It encodes CSVDTGRFYGYTF.

This chain uses TRBV5-1 with TRBJ2-5; TRBD1 matches 8 bases. After removal of 3 bases from V and 4 bases from J, the junction contained 8 bases not matched to a gene. Germline assignment: CDR1 SGHRS and CDR2 YFSETQ. CDR3 size: 15 residues. DNA for the CDR3: TGCGCCAGCAGCTATATACAAGACAGGGGAGAGACCCAGTACTTC. Translated, it gives CASSYIQDRGETQYF.

The V call is TRBV10-1, the J call TRBJ1-1, with D uncertain. The CDR3 runs to 15 residues. The V end was cut by 2 bases, the J end by 2 bases, with 12 bases between. CDR1 WNHNN and CDR2 SYGVQD come from the germline V gene (reference sequence). In DNA, the CDR3 is TGCGCCAGCAGTGAGACGGCGGCTCCCAACACTGAAGCTTTCTTT. Its protein is CASSETAAPNTEAFF.

V gene TRBV13 combines with J gene TRBJ2-1; D might be TRBD1 (5 bases). The germline V gene encodes CDR1 PRHDT and CDR2 FYEKMQ (reference sequence). This CDR3 is 15 amino acids long. V dropped 1 base and J dropped 7 bases, with 14 bases sitting between them. The CDR3 DNA is TGTGCCAGCAGCTTAGTTTTCAGGGAAAGGAATGAGCAGTTCTTC. Amino acid sequence: CASSLVFRERNEQFF.